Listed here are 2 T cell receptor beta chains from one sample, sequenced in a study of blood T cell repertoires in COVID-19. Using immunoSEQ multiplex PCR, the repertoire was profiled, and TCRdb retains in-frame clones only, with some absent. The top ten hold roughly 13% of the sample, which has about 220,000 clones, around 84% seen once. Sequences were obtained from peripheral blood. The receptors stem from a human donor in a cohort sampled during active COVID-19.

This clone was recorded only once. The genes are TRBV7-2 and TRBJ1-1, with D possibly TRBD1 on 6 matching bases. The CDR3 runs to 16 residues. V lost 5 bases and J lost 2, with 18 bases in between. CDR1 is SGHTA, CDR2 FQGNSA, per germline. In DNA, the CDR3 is TGTGCCAGCAGCCCCAATGGGGGGGCGGCCAACACTGAAGCTTTCTTT. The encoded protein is CASSPNGGAANTEAFF. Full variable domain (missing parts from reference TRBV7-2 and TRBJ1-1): GAGVSQSPSNKVTEKGKDVELRCDPISGHTALYWYRQSLGQGLEFLIYFQGNSAPDKSGLPSDRFSAERTGGSVSTLTIQRTQQEDSAVYLCASSPNGGAANTEAFFGQGTRLTVV.

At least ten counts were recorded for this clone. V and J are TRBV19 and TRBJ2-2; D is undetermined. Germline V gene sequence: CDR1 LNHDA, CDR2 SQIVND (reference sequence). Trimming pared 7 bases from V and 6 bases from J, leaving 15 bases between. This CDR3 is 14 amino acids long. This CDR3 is CASKEPMWPGELFF. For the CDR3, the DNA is TGTGCCAGTAAAGAACCCATGTGGCCCGGGGAGCTGTTTTTT.